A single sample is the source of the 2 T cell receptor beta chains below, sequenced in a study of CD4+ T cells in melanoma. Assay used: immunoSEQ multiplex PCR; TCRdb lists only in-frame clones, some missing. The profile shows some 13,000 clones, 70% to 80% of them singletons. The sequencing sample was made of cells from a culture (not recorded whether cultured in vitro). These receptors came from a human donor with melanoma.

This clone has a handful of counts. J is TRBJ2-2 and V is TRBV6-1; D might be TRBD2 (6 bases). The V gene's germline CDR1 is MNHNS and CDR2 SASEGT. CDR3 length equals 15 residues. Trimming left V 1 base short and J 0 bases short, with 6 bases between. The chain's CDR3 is CASSEGGANTGELFF. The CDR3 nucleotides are TGTGCCAGCAGTGAAGGGGGGGCGAACACCGGGGAGCTGTTTTTT.

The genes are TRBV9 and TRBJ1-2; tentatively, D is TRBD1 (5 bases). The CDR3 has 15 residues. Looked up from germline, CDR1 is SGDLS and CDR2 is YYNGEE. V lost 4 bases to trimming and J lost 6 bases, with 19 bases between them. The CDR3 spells CASSPDVRGVNGYTF. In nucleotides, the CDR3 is TGTGCCAGCAGCCCAGATGTGAGGGGCGTGAATGGCTACACCTTC.